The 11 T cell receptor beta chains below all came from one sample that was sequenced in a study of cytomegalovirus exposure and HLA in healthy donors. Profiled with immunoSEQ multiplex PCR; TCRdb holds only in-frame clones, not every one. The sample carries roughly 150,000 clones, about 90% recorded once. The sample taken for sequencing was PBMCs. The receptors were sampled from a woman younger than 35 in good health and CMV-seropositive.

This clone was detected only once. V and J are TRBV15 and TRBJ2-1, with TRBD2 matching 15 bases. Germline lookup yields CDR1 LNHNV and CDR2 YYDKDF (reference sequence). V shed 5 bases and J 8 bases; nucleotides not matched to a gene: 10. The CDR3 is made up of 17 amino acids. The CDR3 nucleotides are TGTGCCACCAGCCCCCGGACTAGCGGGAGGGCCACCGATGAGCAGTTCTTC. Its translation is CATSPRTSGRATDEQFF.

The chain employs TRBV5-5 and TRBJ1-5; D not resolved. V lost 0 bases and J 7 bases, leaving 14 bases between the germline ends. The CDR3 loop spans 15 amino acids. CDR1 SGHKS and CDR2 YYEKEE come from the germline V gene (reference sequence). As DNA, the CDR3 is TGTGCCAGCAGCTTGGGGCAGATATGGAGGCAGCCCCAGCATTTT. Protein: CASSLGQIWRQPQHF.

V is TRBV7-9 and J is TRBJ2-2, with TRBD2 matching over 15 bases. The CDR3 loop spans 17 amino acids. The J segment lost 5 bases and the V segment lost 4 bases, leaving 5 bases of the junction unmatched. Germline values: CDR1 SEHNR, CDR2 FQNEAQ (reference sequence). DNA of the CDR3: TGTGCCAGCAGCTCCGCCGGGACTAGCGGGAGGACCGGGGAGCTGTTTTTT. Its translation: CASSSAGTSGRTGELFF.

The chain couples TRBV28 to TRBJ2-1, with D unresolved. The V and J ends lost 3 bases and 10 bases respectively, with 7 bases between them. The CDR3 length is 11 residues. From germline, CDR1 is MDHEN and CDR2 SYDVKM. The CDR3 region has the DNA TGTGCCAGCAGTTTCTACGGGGAGCAGTTCTTC. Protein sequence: CASSFYGEQFF.

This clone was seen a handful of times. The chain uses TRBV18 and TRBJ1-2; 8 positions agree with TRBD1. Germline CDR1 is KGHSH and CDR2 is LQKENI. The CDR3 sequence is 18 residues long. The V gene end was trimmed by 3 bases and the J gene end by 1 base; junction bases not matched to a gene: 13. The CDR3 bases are TGTGCCAGCTCACCGGGCAGGGGGCGACGAGGGGATAACTATGGCTACACCTTC. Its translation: CASSPGRGRRGDNYGYTF.

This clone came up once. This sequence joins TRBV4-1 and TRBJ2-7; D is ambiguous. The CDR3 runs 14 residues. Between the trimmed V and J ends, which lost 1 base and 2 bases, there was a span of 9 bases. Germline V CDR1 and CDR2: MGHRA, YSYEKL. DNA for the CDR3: TGCGCCAGCAGCCAAGCCAGGCCACCCTACGAGCAGTACTTC. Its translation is CASSQARPPYEQYF.

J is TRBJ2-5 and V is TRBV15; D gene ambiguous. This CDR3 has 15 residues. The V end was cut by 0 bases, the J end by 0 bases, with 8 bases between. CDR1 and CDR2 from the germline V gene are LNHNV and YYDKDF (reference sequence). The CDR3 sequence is CATSRDPVNQETQYF. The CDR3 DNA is TGTGCCACCAGCAGAGATCCCGTTAACCAAGAGACCCAGTACTTC.

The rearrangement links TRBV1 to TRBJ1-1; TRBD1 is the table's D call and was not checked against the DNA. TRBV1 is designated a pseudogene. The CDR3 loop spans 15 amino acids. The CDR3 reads CTRHRTGGFDTEAFF. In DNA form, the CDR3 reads TGCACCAGACACCGGACAGGGGGCTTCGACACTGAAGCTTTCTTT.

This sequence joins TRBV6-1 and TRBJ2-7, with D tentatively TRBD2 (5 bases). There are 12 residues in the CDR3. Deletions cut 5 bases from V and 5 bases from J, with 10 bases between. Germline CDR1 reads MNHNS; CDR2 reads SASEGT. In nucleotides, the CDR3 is TGTGCCAGCAGTCGACTAAGCGACGAGCAGTACTTC. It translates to CASSRLSDEQYF.

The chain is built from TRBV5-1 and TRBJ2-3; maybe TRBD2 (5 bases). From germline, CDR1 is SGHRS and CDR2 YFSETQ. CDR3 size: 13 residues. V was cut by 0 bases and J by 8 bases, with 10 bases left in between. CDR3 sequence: CASSLVSEGTQYF. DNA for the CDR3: TGCGCCAGCAGCTTGGTTAGCGAGGGTACGCAGTATTTT.

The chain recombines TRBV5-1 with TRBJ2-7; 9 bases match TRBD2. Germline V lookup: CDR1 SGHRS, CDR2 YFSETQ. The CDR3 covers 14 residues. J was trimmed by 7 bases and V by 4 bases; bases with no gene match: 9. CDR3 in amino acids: CASSLLTGLAEQYF. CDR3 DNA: TGCGCCAGCAGCCTCCTAACCGGACTAGCGGAGCAGTACTTC.